Following are 9 T cell receptor beta chains from one sample sequenced in a study of cytomegalovirus exposure and HLA in healthy donors. PCR involved 60 Vbeta and 13 Jbeta primers. Method: immunoSEQ multiplex PCR; TCRdb's copy keeps in-frame clones and lacks some. This repertoire shows about 190,000 clones, 81% found once; its top ten account for less than 4.5%. The material sequenced was PBMCs. These receptors were collected from a middle-aged man in good health and CMV-seronegative.

The rearrangement uses TRBV12-5 and TRBJ2-5; 7 positions agree with TRBD1. V lost 2 bases and J lost 1; bases outside the gene matches: 16. The germline V gene encodes CDR1 LGHNT and CDR2 FRNRAP. This CDR3 region has 19 residues. The CDR3 DNA is TGTGCTAGTGGTTTGTTCGCTCTTCCCGGACAGGCCCCCCAAGAGACCCAGTACTTC. This gives the protein CASGLFALPGQAPQETQYF.

This clone turned up a few times. The chain employs TRBV5-1 and TRBJ2-3; 7 positions match TRBD2. This CDR3 comprises 14 residues. With 4 bases clipped from V and 0 bases from J, the junction kept 2 bases outside the gene matches. Germline V gene lookup returns CDR1 SGHRS and CDR2 YFSETQ. The CDR3 bases are TGCGCCAGCAGCGGGGGGGATAGCACAGATACGCAGTATTTT. This codes for CASSGGDSTDTQYF.

This clone came up once. J is TRBJ1-2 and V is TRBV30; D not certain. Trimming cost V 4 bases and J 4 bases, with 13 bases left between them. This CDR3 has 13 amino acids. Germline assignment: CDR1 GTSNPN and CDR2 SVGIG (reference sequence). The CDR3 DNA reads as TGTGCCTGGACGCGGGAAAAACTCTATGGCTACACCTTC. This sequence encodes CAWTREKLYGYTF.

The rearrangement joins TRBV12-5 to TRBJ2-7, with 7 positions matching TRBD2. The CDR3 length is 15 residues. V lost 2 bases and J lost 2; bases outside the gene matches: 6. Germline-derived CDR1 and CDR2 are LGHNT and FRNRAP. For the CDR3, the DNA is TGTGCTAGTGGTTTGTTGGGAGGGTCAACCTACGAGCAGTACTTC. Protein product: CASGLLGGSTYEQYF.

V is TRBV7-9 and J is TRBJ1-2; D is unclear. V gave up 0 bases and J gave up 5 bases, with 7 bases separating them. The CDR3 length is 13 residues. CDR1 is SEHNR and CDR2 is FQNEAQ in the germline V gene (reference sequence). CDR3 coding DNA: TGTGCCAGCAGCTTAGCGACTGTTTATGGCTACACCTTC. It codes for CASSLATVYGYTF.

The chain combines TRBV6-5 with TRBJ2-7, with 8 nucleotides matching TRBD1. V lost 2 bases, J lost 3 bases, and 3 bases stayed unmatched. The germline V gene encodes CDR1 MNHEY and CDR2 SVGAGI. CDR3 length: 14 residues. CDR3 region: CASSYATGDYEQYF. CDR3 DNA: TGTGCCAGCAGTTACGCGACAGGGGACTACGAGCAGTACTTC.

Regarding this clone: One end of the junction fails to match germline, which may point to a read error. The chain is built from TRBV7-9 and TRBJ1-2; 9 nucleotides line up with TRBD1. This CDR3 contains 17 residues. CDR1 and CDR2 (germline): SEHNR, FQNEAQ (reference sequence). This CDR3 reads CSSSPEGTGKANYGYTF. The CDR3 region has the DNA TGTTCCAGCAGCCCAGAAGGGACAGGGAAGGCTAACTATGGCTACACCTTC.

V usage is TRBV7-2 and J usage is TRBJ1-4, with 10 bases lining up with TRBD1. Germline V CDR1 and CDR2: SGHTA, FQGNSA. Trimming took 4 bases from V and 8 from J; bases not matched to a gene: 4. CDR3 length: 14 residues. CDR3 in DNA: TGTGCCAGCAGCTCGGACAGGGGGAGCGAAAAACTGTTTTTT. Amino acids: CASSSDRGSEKLFF.

This clone has just a few counts. The rearrangement links TRBV19 to TRBJ1-5; D call uncertain. Per the germline V gene, CDR1 is LNHDA and CDR2 is SQIVND (reference sequence). This CDR3 has 16 amino acids. V was shortened by 5 bases and J by 6 bases, with 20 bases between the two germline ends. The CDR3 here is CASSPFGGERRQPQHF. Written as DNA, the CDR3 is TGTGCCAGTAGTCCCTTTGGCGGGGAAAGGCGTCAGCCCCAGCATTTT.